These T cell receptor beta chains were read from a single sample in a study of T-cell memory formation after mild COVID-19. TCRdb processed the 5' RACE reads anew with MiXCR; each CDR3 protein has one entry. The sample holds some 210,000 distinct CDR3 sequences, roughly 10% seen once. The material sequenced was PBMCs or a T cell subset sorted from them (not recorded which). The receptors shown here come from a man aged 18 to 29 who had mild COVID-19 (a few samples of this study predate the infection). Cell type and time point are not known. The CDR3 runs from the conserved cysteine through the conserved F or W. Fields, in order: CDR3 DNA, CDR3 protein, clone size, V gene, D gene, J gene. D genes are given only for firm matches. Part of the rows lack a size; the others show once, few, many or a class for expanded clones.

TGCAGTGCTAGCCTCGGGTTTCGGGGAGGGGATGGCTACACCTTC,CSASLGFRGGDGYTF,few,TRBV20-1,.,TRBJ1-2
TGTGCCAGCAGTCCCCGGGACGGATACAATCAGCCCCAGCATTTT,CASSPRDGYNQPQHF,.,TRBV6-5,.,TRBJ1-5
TGTGCCAGCAGCTTCGTGCGGAACACTGAAGCTTTCTTT,CASSFVRNTEAFF,many,TRBV7-2,.,TRBJ1-1
TGTGCCAGCAGCCCAGGGGCCGCTACAGGGTTTGCTTTCTTT,CASSPGAATGFAFF,few,TRBV7-3,.,TRBJ1-1
TGCGCCAGCAGCCAAGCGCCCGGACGCTCGGGAAACACCATATATTTT,CASSQAPGRSGNTIYF,.,TRBV4-1,.,TRBJ1-3
TGTGCCAGCAGCTTTTCTAGCACTAGCACAGATACGCAGTATTTT,CASSFSSTSTDTQYF,many,TRBV7-2,.,TRBJ2-3
TGTGCCAGCAGCCACCATACAGATACGCAGTATTTT,CASSHHTDTQYF,few,TRBV7-8,.,TRBJ2-3
TGCGCCAGCGTGGTGGATTTCGACAGGGCCTATGGCTACACCTTC,CASVVDFDRAYGYTF,few,TRBV5-1,TRBD1,TRBJ1-2
TGTGCCACCAGCAGAGAGGCGGCGGGGATAAGCTCCTACAATGAGCAGTTCTTC,CATSREAAGISSYNEQFF,many,TRBV15,.,TRBJ2-1
TGTGCCAGCAGCTTGACAGGGCCTGGGAATACGCAGTATTTT,CASSLTGPGNTQYF,few,TRBV5-8,.,TRBJ2-3